A selection of T cell receptor beta chains follows, all from one sample in a study of Ad26.COV2.S vaccination and SARS-CoV-2 variants. The data were produced by immunoSEQ multiplex PCR, yet TCRdb's version contains in-frame clones alone and is incomplete. The table shows about 390,000 clones, with around 85% occurring only once. This sample comprised peripheral blood, obtained in a trial of Ad26.COV2.S vaccine versus placebo. The receptors originated from a person between 18 and 65 years old who received the Ad26.COV2.S COVID-19 vaccine or a placebo. The CDR3 runs from the conserved cysteine through the conserved F or W. Fields, in order: J gene, D gene, V gene, clone size, CDR3 protein, CDR3 DNA. The D gene is left open where the match is weak. Rows may omit the clone size; those that give it use once, few, many or a size class.

TRBJ1-6 | . | TRBV6-2/TRBV6-3 | . | CASSYGDPSPLHF | TGTGCCAGCAGTTATGGCGACCCTTCACCCCTCCACTTT
TRBJ2-2 | . | TRBV19 | . | CASSIWQGSTGELFF | TGTGCCAGTAGTATATGGCAGGGAAGTACCGGGGAGCTGTTTTTT
TRBJ2-7 | . | TRBV27 | . | CASSLYPSYEQYF | TGTGCCAGCAGTTTATACCCCTCCTACGAGCAGTACTTC
TRBJ2-3 | TRBD1 | TRBV9 | . | CASSVESRGRGTDTQYF | TGTGCCAGCAGCGTAGAGTCTAGGGGGCGCGGCACAGATACGCAGTATTTT
TRBJ1-2 | . | TRBV5-4 | once | CASSLEGGLGYTF | TGTGCCAGCAGCTTGGAGGGGGGGCTGGGCTACACCTTC
TRBJ1-5 | . | TRBV6-2/TRBV6-3 | . | CASSYSEEENQPQHF | TGTGCCAGCAGTTACTCAGAGGAAGAGAATCAGCCCCAGCATTTT
TRBJ2-5 | TRBD2 | TRBV19 | once | CASSGGLVWETQYF | TGTGCCAGTAGTGGCGGACTAGTATGGGAGACCCAGTACTTC
TRBJ2-1 | TRBD2 | TRBV7-9 | . | CASRPGLAGPNEQFF | TGTGCCAGCAGACCGGGACTAGCGGGGCCTAATGAGCAGTTCTTC
TRBJ1-1 | . | TRBV7-8 | . | CASSLVHGDTEAFF | TGTGCCAGCAGCTTAGTGCATGGGGATACTGAAGCTTTCTTT
TRBJ1-1 | . | TRBV4-3 | . | CASSQGRYTEAFF | TGCGCCAGCAGCCAGGGTCGGTACACTGAAGCTTTCTTT
TRBJ2-5 | TRBD1 | TRBV19 | . | CASSIYRGLQETQYF | TGTGCCAGTAGTATTTACAGGGGGCTACAAGAGACCCAGTACTTC
TRBJ2-1 | . | TRBV4-1 | . | CASSQVPIRGNEQFF | TGCGCCAGCAGCCAAGTACCCATTAGAGGCAATGAGCAGTTCTTC
TRBJ1-1 | . | TRBV3-1/TRBV3-2 | . | CASSPAGTTAFF | TGTGCCAGCAGCCCTGCCGGGACAACGGCTTTCTTT
TRBJ1-5 | TRBD1 | TRBV6-5 | once | CASSYSRQGNQPQHF | TGTGCCAGCAGTTACTCGAGACAGGGGAATCAGCCCCAGCATTTT
TRBJ2-1 | . | TRBV29-1 | . | CSVDPGNFGDEQFF | TGCAGCGTTGACCCCGGTAACTTTGGGGATGAGCAGTTCTTC
TRBJ1-5 | . | TRBV10-3 | . | CAISEDGNQPQHF | TGTGCCATCAGTGAAGACGGGAATCAGCCCCAGCATTTT
TRBJ2-2 | TRBD2 | TRBV4-1 | . | CASGISGGSVAGELFF | TGCGCCAGCGGGATTAGCGGGGGCTCTGTCGCCGGGGAGCTGTTTTTT
TRBJ2-7 | TRBD1 | TRBV3-1/TRBV3-2 | . | CASSTSSGQSHEQYF | TGTGCCAGCAGCACGTCCTCGGGACAGTCCCACGAGCAGTACTTC
TRBJ1-1 | . | TRBV9 | . | CASSPGRVMNTEAFF | TGTGCCAGCAGCCCTGGACGGGTGATGAACACTGAAGCTTTCTTT
TRBJ1-2 | . | TRBV6-2/TRBV6-3 | . | CASSAWVGKDSRSYGYTF | TGTGCCAGCAGTGCCTGGGTAGGGAAGGACAGCCGTTCGTATGGCTACACCTTC
TRBJ2-1 | TRBD2 | TRBV10-3 | . | CAISEYAGEFDEQFF | TGTGCCATCAGTGAGTATGCGGGGGAGTTCGATGAGCAGTTCTTC